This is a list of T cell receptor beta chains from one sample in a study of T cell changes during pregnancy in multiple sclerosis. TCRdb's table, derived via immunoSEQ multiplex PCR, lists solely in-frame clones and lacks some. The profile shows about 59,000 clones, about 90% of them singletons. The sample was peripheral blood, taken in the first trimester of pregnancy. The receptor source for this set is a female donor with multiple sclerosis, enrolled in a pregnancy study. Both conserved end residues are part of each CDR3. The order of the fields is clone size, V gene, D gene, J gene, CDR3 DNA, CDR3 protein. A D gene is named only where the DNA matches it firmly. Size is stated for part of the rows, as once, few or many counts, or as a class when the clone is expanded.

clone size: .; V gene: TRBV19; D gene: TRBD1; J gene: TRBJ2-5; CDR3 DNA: TGTGCCAGTAGTCCATCCTCGACAGGGGTAGTAGAGACCCAGTACTTC; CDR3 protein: CASSPSSTGVVETQYF
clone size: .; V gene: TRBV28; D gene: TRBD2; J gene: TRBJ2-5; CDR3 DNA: TGTGCCAGCAGCTTCTTGGCCCGGGAGGGAAAAGAGACCCAGTACTTC; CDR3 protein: CASSFLAREGKETQYF
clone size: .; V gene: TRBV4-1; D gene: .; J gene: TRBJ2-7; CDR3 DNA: TGCGCCAGCAGCCAAGATCCACGGTTCTACGAGCAGTACTTC; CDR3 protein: CASSQDPRFYEQYF
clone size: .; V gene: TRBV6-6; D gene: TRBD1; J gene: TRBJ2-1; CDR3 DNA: TGTGCCAGCAGTTGGGGCACAGGGGGCATTCGCAATGAGCAGTTCTTC; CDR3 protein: CASSWGTGGIRNEQFF
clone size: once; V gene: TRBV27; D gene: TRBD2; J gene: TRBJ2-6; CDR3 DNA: TGTGCCAGCAGTTTTGGCTTAGCGGGATATCACTCTGGGGCCAACGTCCTGACTTTC; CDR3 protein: CASSFGLAGYHSGANVLTF
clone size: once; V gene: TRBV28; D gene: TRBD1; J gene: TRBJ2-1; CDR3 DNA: TGTGCCAGCAGTGGCAAGGGGGCCAGTACAGCGTACAATGAGCAGTTCTTC; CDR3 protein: CASSGKGASTAYNEQFF
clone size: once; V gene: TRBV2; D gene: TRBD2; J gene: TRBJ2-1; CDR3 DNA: TGTGCCAGCAGTGATATAGCGGGAGAGGTCGAGCAGTTCTTC; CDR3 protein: CASSDIAGEVEQFF
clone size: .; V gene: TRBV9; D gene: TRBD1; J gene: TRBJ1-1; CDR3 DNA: TGTGCCAGCGCAGGGGGACAGGGGTACACTGAAGCTTTCTTT; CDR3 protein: CASAGGQGYTEAFF
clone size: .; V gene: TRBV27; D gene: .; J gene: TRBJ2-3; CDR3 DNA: TGTGCCAGCAGTTTGTGGCCGAGCGGGAGCACAGATACGCAGTATTTT; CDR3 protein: CASSLWPSGSTDTQYF
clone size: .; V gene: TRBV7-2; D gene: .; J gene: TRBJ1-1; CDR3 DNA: TGTGCCAGCAGCCGAACAGGGATAACTGAAGCTTTCTTT; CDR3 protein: CASSRTGITEAFF
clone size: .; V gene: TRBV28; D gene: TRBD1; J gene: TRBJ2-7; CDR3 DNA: TGTGCCAGCAGTCAACGGGACAGCCGAGCCTACGAGCAGTACTTC; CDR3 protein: CASSQRDSRAYEQYF
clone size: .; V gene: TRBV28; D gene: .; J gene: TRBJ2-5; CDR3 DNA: TGTGCCAGCAGTTCGGACATTATAGAGACCCAGTACTTC; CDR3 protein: CASSSDIIETQYF
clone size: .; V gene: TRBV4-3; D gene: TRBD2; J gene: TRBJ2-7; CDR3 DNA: TGCGCCAGCAGCCAGGGACTAGCTCTCTACGAGCAGTACTTC; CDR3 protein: CASSQGLALYEQYF
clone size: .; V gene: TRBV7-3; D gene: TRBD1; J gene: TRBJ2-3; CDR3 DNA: TGTGCCAGCAGCGCCAGACAGGGGCCTCCGGAAGATACGCAGTATTTT; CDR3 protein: CASSARQGPPEDTQYF
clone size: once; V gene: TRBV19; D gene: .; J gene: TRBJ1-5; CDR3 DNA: TGTGCCAGTAGTATTTCGGCGGGGACCAATCAGCCCCAGCATTTT; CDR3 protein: CASSISAGTNQPQHF
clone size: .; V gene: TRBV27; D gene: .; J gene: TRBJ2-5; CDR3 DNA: TGTGCCAGCAGTTTGAGAGGATCCGGTACCCAGTACTTC; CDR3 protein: CASSLRGSGTQYF
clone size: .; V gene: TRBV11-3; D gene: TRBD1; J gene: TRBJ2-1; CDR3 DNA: TGTGCCAGCAGCATAGCGGGACAGGGGTTTTACAATGAGCAGTTCTTC; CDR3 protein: CASSIAGQGFYNEQFF
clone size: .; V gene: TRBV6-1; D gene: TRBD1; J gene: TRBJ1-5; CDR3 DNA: TGTGCCAGCAGGATGGACAGGGAGATTAAGCCCCAGCATTTT; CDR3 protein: CASRMDREIKPQHF
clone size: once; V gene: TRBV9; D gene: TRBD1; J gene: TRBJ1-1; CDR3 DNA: TGTGCCAGCAGCGTATTGCCCGACAGGGAACTTATGAACACTGAAGCTTTCTTT; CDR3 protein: CASSVLPDRELMNTEAFF
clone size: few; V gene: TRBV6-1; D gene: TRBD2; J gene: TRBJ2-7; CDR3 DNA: TGTGCCAGCAACGTTGCGGGAGGGCAGAGCGAGCAGTACTTC; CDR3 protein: CASNVAGGQSEQYF
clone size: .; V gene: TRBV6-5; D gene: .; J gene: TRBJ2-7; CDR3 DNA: TGTGCCAGCAGTTACAGAGATTTCTACGAGCAGTACTTC; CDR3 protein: CASSYRDFYEQYF
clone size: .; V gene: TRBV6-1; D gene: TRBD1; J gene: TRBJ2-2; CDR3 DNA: TGTGCCAGCAGCCCCGGGACAGGGGTCGGGGAGCTGTTTTTT; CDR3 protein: CASSPGTGVGELFF
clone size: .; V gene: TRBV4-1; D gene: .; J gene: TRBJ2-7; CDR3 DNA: TGCGCCAGCGGCGATGTAGGGGCCTACGAGCAGTACTTC; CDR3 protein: CASGDVGAYEQYF
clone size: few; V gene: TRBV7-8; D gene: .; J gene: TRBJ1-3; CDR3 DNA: TGTGCCAGCAGCCCGACACGAAACACCATATATTTT; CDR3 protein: CASSPTRNTIYF
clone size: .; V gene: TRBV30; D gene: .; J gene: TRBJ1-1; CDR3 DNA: TGTGCCTGGAGTGTAGCGGCAGGGGAAGGAACTGAAGCTTTCTTT; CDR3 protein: CAWSVAAGEGTEAFF
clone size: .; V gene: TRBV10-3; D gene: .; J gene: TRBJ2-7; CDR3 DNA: TGTGCCATCAGCAAAGGGACATCGAGCTCCTACGAGCAGTACTTC; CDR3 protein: CAISKGTSSSYEQYF
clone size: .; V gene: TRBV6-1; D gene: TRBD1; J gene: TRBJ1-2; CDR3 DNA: TGTGCCAGCAGTGAAGCAGAAGGACAGGGGGATGGCTACACCTTC; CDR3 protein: CASSEAEGQGDGYTF
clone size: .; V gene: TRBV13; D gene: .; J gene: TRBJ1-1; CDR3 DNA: TGTGCCAGCAGCTCTCGTAAAGCACAGGGCCTGAACACTGAAGCTTTCTTT; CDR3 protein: CASSSRKAQGLNTEAFF
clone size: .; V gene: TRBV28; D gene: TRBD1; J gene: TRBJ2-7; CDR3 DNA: TGTGCCAGCACGGACAGGAGGAACGAGCAGTACTTC; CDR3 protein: CASTDRRNEQYF
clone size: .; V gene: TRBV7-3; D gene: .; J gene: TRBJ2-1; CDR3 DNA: TGTGCCAGCAGCTTAAGGAGGGCTAATGAGCAGTTCTTC; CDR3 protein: CASSLRRANEQFF
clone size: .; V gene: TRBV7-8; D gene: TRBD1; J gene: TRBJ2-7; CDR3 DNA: TGTGCCAGCAGCTTAGGTGACCTGGACAGGGGCCACGAGCAGTACTTC; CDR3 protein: CASSLGDLDRGHEQYF
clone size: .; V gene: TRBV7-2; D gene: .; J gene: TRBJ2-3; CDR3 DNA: TGTGCCAGCAGCTCCTTAGCGGTTAGCACAGATACGCAGTATTTT; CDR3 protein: CASSSLAVSTDTQYF
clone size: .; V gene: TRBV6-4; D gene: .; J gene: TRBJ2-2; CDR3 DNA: TGTGCCAGCAGTGAATGGCATCCAAACACCGGGGAGCTGTTTTTT; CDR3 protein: CASSEWHPNTGELFF
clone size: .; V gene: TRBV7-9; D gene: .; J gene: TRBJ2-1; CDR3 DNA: TGTGCCAGCAGCTTTGGCAACAACAATGAGCAGTTCTTC; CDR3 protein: CASSFGNNNEQFF
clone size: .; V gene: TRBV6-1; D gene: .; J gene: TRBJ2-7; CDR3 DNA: TGTGCCACGGCCCGAGGCTTCGACTACGAGCAGTACTTC; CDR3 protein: CATARGFDYEQYF
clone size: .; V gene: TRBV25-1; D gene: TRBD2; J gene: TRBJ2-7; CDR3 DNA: TGTGCCAGCAGTGTCGGGACTAGCGGGCCCTACGAGCAGTACTTC; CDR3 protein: CASSVGTSGPYEQYF
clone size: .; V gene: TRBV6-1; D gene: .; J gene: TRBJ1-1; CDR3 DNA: TGTGCCAGCAGTGTAAAATCGAACACTGAAGCTTTCTTT; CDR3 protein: CASSVKSNTEAFF
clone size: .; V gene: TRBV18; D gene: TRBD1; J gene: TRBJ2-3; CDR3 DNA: TGTGCCAGCTCCCTCCTCTCACCGGGACAGCTCACAGATACGCAGTATTTT; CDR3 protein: CASSLLSPGQLTDTQYF
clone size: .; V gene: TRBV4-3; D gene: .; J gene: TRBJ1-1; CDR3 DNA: TGCGCCAGCAGCCGCCAGAGGAGAGATTACACTGAAGCTTTCTTT; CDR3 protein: CASSRQRRDYTEAFF
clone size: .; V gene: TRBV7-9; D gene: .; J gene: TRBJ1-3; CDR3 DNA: TGTGCCAGCAGCTTAAGTGGCAGGGGAAATGGAAACACCATATATTTT; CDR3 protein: CASSLSGRGNGNTIYF
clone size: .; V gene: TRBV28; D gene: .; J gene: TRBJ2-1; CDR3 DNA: TGTGCCAGCAGACATAATGAGCAGTTCTTC; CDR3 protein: CASRHNEQFF
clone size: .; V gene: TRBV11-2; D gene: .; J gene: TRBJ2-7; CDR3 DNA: TGTGCCAGCAGCTTAGTGGGCCATTACGAGCAGTACTTC; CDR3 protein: CASSLVGHYEQYF
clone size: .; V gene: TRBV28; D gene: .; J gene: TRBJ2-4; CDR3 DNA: TGTGCCAGCACCCCCAGAGGAGGGGGCGCGTTCGAAAACATTCAGTACTTC; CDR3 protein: CASTPRGGGAFENIQYF
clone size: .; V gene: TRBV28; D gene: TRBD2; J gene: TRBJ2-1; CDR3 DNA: TGTGCCAGCATAAGGGGTGGGTGGACTAGTGGTTTCGATGAGCAGTTCTTC; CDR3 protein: CASIRGGWTSGFDEQFF
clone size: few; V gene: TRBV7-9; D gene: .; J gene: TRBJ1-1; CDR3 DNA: TGTGCCAGCAGCTTAGCGGCGGGGAACACTGAAGCTTTCTTT; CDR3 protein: CASSLAAGNTEAFF
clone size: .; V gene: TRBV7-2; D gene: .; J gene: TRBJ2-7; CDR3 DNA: TGTGCCAGCAGCCTCACTAGATACGAGCAGTACTTC; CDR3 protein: CASSLTRYEQYF
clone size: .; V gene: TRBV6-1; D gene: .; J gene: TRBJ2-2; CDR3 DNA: TGTGCCAGCAGGGGGGCTAGCTTCGGGGAGCTGTTTTTT; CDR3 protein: CASRGASFGELFF
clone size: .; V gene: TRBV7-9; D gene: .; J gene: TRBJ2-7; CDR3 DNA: TGTGCCAGTACTAGTCGGGACACGGGACTACCCTACGAGCAGTACTTC; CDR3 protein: CASTSRDTGLPYEQYF